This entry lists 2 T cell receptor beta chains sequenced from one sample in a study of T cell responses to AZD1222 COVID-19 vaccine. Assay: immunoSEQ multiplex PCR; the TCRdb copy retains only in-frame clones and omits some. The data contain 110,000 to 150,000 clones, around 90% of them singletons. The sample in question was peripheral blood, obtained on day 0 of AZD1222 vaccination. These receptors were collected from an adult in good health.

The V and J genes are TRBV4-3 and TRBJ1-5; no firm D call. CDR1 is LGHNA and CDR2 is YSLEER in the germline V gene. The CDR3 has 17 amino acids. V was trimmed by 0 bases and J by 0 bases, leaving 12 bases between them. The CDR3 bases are TGCGCCAGCAGCCAAGATCCTGGACCAATTAGCAATCAGCCCCAGCATTTT. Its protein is CASSQDPGPISNQPQHF.

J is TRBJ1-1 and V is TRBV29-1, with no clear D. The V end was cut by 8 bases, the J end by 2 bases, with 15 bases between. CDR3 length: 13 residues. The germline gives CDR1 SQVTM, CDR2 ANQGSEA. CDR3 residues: CSNRAGPNTEAFF. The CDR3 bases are TGCAGCAATCGGGCAGGCCCCAACACTGAAGCTTTCTTT.